This TCR beta chain was identified in a study of CD8+ T cells in alopecia areata (dated by TCRdb to the late 2010s). Background on the whole study: Treated patients were enrolled in an open-label pilot trial of oral tofacitinib, 5 to 10 mg twice daily, for moderate-to-severe alopecia areata. Biopsies were taken from tofacitinib-treated patients at baseline and again at 4 and 24 weeks into treatment, and several of those patients also had a later scalp biopsy. In humans, TCRbeta sequencing was performed on scalp tissue and on sorted CD4+ and CD8+ peripheral blood T cells from healthy controls and from patients with patchy or totalis/universalis alopecia areata. RNA was obtained with the PAXgene miRNA kit for fixed scalp, the miRNeasy kit for PBMCs, and the RNeasy kit for mouse skin. Tofacitinib was administered for 6 to 18 months, and 6 months of follow-up off drug were then conducted to assess delayed response and recurrence. Scalp clonality was compared across normal scalp (n=4), patchy alopecia areata scalp (n=8), and alopecia totalis/universalis scalp (n=8). immunoSEQ multiplex PCR using 35 Vbeta forward primers and 13 Jbeta reverse primers was used to amplify TCRbeta CDR3 regions. In both human patients and the C3H/HeJ mouse model, the study applied high-throughput TCRbeta sequencing to look at T cell clonal expansion in alopecia areata. Broad study findings and their caveats: Higher clonality and more expanded CD8+ clones were observed in lesional scalp than in normal scalp, particularly in alopecia totalis/universalis, a finding suggestive of antigenic drive. Unlike mouse skin, which is dominated by gammadelta T cells, normal human skin has resident alphabeta T cells that are also sequenced, and this complicates analysis of the scalp TCR repertoire. Shared TCR sequences between patients were less evident than in mice, which may be partly attributable to HLA diversity in the patient population.

What this sample's time point label stands for: baseline before oral tofacitinib. From alopecia areata patients, peripheral blood was collected along with lesional scalp punch biopsies. PBMCs were isolated by density centrifugation and stained for CD3, CD4 and CD8, after which CD4+ and CD8+ T cells were sorted on a FACSAria. The CDR3 starts with the cysteine, ends with the phenylalanine, and has 13 residues. Only the CDR3 DNA stays, 39 bases, in frame from base 1. CDR1 SGHRS and CDR2 YFSETQ are derived from the germline V gene. V loses 2 bases, J loses 4 bases, and the germline ends lie 9 bases apart. In the case of this clone: Its antigen target is currently unknown. Per-base quality was not reported, and no clone a single base away is much larger than it.

Library method: the immunoSEQ multiplex PCR assay. For TCR sequencing, RNA was extracted from every sample and reverse transcribed into cDNA to serve as template. SuperScript III was used for first-strand cDNA synthesis, primed with a 2:1 mix of oligo-dT and random hexamers. A synthetic immune receptor repertoire was used to gauge amplification bias, and whatever bias remained was removed computationally. In the source study's methods: Raw reads were preprocessed to remove errors, and CDR3 was defined by IMGT conventions from the conserved cysteine to phenylalanine. Clonality was calculated as 1 minus Shannon entropy normalized by log2 of the number of productive unique TCRs. CD4 or CD8 identity of scalp clones was inferred by cross-referencing scalp TCRbeta sequences with sorted blood CD4 and CD8 repertoires. The table comes from immuneACCESS by way of TCRdb, which keeps in-frame sequences with V and J called. Part of the clones is missing from these tables; in studies checked, under half for an unresolved V gene and the rest for unknown reasons. That table gives V, J and clone size, and the DNA gave D and trimming. This sample gives tens of thousands of clones in total; under 75% of them show up just once. The ten largest account for over 15% of the sample.

This receptor was obtained from a human donor with alopecia areata. The sequence links TRBV5-1 to TRBJ1-1; no D gene can be assigned with confidence. This specimen was CD8+ T cells sorted from blood, taken at week 0. The CDR3 region has the sequence CASSFQTGTEAFF. In nucleotides, the sequence is TGCGCCAGCAGCTTTCAAACGGGCACTGAAGCTTTCTTT.